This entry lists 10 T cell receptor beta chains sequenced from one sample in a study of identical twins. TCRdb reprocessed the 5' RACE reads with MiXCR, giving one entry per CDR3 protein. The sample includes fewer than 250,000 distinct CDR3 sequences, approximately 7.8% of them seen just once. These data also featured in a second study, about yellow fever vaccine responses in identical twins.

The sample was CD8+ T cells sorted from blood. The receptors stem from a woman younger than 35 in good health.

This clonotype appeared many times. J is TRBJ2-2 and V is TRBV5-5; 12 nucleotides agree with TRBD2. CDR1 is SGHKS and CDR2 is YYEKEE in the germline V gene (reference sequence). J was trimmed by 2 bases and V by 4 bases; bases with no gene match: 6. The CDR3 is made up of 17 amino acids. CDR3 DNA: TGTGCCAGCAGCCGGACTAGCGGGAACCAAAACACCGGGGAGCTGTTTTTT. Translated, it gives CASSRTSGNQNTGELFF.

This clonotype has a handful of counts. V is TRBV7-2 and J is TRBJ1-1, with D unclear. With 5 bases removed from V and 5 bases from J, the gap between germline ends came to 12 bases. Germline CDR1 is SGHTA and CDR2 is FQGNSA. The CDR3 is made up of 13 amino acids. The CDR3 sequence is CASSKLFRTEAFF. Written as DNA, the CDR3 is TGTGCCAGCAGCAAACTGTTTCGGACTGAAGCTTTCTTT.

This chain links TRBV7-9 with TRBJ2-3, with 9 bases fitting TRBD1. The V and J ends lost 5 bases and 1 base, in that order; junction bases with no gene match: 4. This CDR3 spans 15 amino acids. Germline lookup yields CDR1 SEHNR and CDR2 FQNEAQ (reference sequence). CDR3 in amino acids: CASSGRDRGTDTQYF. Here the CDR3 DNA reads TGTGCCAGCAGCGGCCGGGACAGGGGCACAGATACGCAGTATTTT.

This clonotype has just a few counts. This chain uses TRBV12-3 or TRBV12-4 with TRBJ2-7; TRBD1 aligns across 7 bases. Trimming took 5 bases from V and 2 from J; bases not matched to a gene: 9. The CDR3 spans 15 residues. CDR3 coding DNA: TGTGCCAGCAGTCGGATACCGGGACAGACCTACGAGCAGTACGTC. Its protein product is CASSRIPGQTYEQYV.

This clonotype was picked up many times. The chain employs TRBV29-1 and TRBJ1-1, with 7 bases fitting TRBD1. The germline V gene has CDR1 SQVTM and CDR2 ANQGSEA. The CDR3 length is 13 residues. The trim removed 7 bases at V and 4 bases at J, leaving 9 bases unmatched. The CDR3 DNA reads TGCAGCGCCGCGGGGACAGAGGGCACTGAAGCTTTCTTT. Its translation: CSAAGTEGTEAFF.

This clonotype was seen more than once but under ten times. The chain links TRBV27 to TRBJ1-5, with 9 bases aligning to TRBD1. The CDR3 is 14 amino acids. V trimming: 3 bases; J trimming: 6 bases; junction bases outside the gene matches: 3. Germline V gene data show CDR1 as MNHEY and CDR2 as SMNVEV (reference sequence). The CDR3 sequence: CASSFRTGAQPQHF. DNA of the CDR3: TGTGCCAGCAGTTTCCGGACAGGGGCTCAGCCCCAGCATTTT.

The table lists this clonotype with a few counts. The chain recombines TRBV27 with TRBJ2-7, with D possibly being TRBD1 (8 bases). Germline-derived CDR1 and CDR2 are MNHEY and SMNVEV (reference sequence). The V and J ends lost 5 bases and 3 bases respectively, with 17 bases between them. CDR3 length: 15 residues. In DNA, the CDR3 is TGTGCCAGCAGTCCCTCAGGGGGCGGGGGCTACGAGCAGTACTTC. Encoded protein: CASSPSGGGGYEQYF.

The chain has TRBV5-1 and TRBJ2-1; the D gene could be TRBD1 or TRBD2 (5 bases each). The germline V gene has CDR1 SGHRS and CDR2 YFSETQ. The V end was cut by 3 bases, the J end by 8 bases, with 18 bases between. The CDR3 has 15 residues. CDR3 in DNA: TGCGCCAGCAGCTGGCACGGGACCCTAGGCGATGAGCAGTTCTTC. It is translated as CASSWHGTLGDEQFF.

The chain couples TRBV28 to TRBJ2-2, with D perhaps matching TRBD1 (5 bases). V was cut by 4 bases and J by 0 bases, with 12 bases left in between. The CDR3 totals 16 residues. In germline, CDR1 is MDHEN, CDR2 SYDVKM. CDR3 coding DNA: TGTGCCAGCAGTTATCAGGGTGAACCGAACACCGGGGAGCTGTTTTTT. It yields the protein CASSYQGEPNTGELFF.

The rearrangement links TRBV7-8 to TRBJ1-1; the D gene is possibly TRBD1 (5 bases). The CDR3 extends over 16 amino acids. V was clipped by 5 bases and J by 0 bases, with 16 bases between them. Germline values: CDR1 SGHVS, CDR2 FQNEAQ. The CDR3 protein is CASSDRGTRMNTEAFF. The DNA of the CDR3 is TGTGCCAGCAGCGACCGAGGGACGCGGATGAACACTGAAGCTTTCTTT.